This T cell receptor beta chain was documented in a study of vaccination and CD4 T cells after COVID-19. Study information: Each enrolled participant received a two-dose regimen of either BNT162b2 or mRNA-1273 vaccine. At a median 72 days (range 14 to 241) after dose two, post-vaccine samples were obtained.

The V gene lost 5 bases and the J gene lost 1 base, with 5 bases spanning the gap. The CDR3 sequence is 12 residues long. Sequencing of DNA taken from cultured CD4+ T cells relied on the Oncomine TCR Beta short-read assay. One entry per CDR3 protein, called by TCRdb with MiXCR from the PCR reads. The profile shows fewer than 7,000 distinct CDR3 sequences, about 44% of them singletons. Indicated treatment: approximately nine-day PBMC culture with coronavirus spike peptide pools or control peptides (ViraFEST assay). Points on this clonotype: Its specificity is unknown.

The rearrangement links TRBV12-3 or TRBV12-4 to TRBJ2-5; D is uncertain. The sequence derives from a human donor who had recovered from COVID-19. Material: CD4+ T cells from blood, cultured in vitro. The CDR3 sequence: CASSPFQETQYF. CDR3 coding DNA: TGTGCCAGCAGTCCCTTCCAAGAGACCCAGTACTTC.